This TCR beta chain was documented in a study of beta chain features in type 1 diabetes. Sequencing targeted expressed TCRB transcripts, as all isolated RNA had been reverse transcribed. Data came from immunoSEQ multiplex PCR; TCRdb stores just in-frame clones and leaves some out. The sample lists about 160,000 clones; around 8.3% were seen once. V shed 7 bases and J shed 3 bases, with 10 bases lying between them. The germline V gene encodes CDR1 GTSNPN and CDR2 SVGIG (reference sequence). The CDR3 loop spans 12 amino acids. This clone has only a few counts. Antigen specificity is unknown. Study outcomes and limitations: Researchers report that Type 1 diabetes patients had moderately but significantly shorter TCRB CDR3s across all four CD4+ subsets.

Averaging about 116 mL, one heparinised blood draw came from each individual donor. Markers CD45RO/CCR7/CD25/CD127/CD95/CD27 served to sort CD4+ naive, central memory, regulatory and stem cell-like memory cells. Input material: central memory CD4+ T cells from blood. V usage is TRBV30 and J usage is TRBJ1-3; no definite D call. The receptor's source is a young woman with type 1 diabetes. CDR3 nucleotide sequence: TGTGCCTCACGGACTGTTGGAAACACCATATATTTT. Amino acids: CASRTVGNTIYF.